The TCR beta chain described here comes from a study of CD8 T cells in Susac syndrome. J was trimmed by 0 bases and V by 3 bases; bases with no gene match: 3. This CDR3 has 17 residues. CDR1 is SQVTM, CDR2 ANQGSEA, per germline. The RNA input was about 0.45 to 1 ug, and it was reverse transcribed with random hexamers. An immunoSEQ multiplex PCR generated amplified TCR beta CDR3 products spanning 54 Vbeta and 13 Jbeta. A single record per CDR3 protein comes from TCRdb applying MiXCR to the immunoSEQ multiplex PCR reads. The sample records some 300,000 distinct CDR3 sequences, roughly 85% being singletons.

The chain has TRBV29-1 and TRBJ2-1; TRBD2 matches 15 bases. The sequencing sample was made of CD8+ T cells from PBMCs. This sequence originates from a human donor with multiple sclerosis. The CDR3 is CSVEGLAGGSSYNEQFF. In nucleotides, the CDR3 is TGCAGCGTTGAGGGACTAGCGGGAGGTAGCTCCTACAATGAGCAGTTCTTC.